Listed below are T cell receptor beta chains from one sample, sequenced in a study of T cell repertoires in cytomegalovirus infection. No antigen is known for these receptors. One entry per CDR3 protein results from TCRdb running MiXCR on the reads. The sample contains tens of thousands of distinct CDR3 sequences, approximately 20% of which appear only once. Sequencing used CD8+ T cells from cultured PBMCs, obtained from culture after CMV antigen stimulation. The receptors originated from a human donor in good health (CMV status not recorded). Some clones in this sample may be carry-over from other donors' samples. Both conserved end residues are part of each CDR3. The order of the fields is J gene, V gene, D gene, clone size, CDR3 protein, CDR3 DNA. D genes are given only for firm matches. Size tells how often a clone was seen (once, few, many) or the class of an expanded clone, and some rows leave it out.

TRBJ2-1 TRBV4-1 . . CASSQEGFGAMNEQFF TGCGCCAGCAGCCAAGAAGGGTTCGGGGCGATGAATGAGCAGTTCTTC
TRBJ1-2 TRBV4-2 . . CASSQEGYNYGYTF TGTGCCAGCAGCCAAGAGGGGTATAACTATGGCTACACCTTC
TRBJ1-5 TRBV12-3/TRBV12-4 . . CASSLQNQPQHF TGTGCCAGCAGTTTACAGAATCAGCCCCAGCATTTT
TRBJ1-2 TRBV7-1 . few CASRSAEGYTF TGTGCCAGCAGGTCGGCGGAGGGCTACACCTTC
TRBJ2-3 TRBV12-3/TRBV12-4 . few CASSTHRALSTDTQYF TGTGCCAGCAGTACCCACAGGGCTCTTAGCACAGATACGCAGTATTTT
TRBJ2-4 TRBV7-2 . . CASSAGIAKNIQYF TGTGCCAGCAGCGCGGGAATAGCCAAAAACATTCAGTACTTC
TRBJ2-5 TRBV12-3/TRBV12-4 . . CASSLAGIGAETQYF TGTGCCAGCAGTTTAGCGGGGATTGGGGCAGAGACCCAGTACTTC
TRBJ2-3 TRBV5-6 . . CASRGTDTQYF TGTGCCAGCAGGGGGACAGATACGCAGTATTTT
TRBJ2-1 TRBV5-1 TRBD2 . CASSLRLAGAGEQFF TGCGCCAGCAGCCTCCGACTAGCGGGGGCCGGGGAGCAGTTCTTC
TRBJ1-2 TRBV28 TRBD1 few CASRYSGQPNYGYTF TGTGCCAGCAGATACTCGGGACAGCCTAACTATGGCTACACCTTC
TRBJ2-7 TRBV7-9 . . CASSPNEGGEQYF TGTGCCAGCAGCCCCAATGAGGGTGGCGAGCAGTACTTC
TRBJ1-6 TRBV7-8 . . CASSFGTFSPLHF TGTGCCAGCAGCTTCGGGACTTTCTCACCCCTCCACTTT
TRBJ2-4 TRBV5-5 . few CASSAYWERSIAKNIQYF TGTGCCAGCAGCGCCTACTGGGAGCGGAGTATAGCCAAAAACATTCAGTACTTC
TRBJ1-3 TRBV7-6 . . CASSPLLSGVNTIYF TGTGCCAGCAGCCCCCTCCTATCCGGGGTCAACACCATATATTTT
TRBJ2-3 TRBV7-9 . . CASRSSSGGFSTDTQYF TGTGCCAGCAGGTCGTCATCGGGCGGGTTTAGCACAGATACGCAGTATTTT
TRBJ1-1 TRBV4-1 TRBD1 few CASSHVTGMNTEAFF TGCGCCAGCAGCCACGTGACAGGGATGAACACTGAAGCTTTCTTT
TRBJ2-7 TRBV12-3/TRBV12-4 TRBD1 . CASSRTGSEQYF TGTGCCAGCAGTAGGACAGGGTCCGAGCAGTACTTC
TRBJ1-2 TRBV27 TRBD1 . CASTRTGLKGYTF TGTGCCAGCACCCGGACAGGTTTGAAAGGCTACACCTTC
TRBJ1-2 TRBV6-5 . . CASSYGYGYTF TGTGCCAGCAGTTACGGATATGGCTACACCTTC
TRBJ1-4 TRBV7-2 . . CASSRRSPSTNEKLFF TGTGCCAGCAGCCGAAGAAGTCCGTCAACTAATGAAAAACTGTTTTTT
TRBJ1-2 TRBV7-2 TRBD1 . CASSLEGPRGRYYGYTF TGTGCCAGCAGCTTAGAGGGGCCAAGGGGGCGGTACTATGGCTACACCTTC
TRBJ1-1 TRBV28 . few CASSDTEAFF TGTGCCAGCAGTGACACTGAAGCTTTCTTT
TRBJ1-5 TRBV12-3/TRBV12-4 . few CASSFDSQTQHF TGTGCCAGCAGTTTTGACAGCCAGACCCAGCATTTT
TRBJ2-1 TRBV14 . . CASSQLERGYNEQFF TGTGCCAGCAGCCAACTAGAGAGGGGTTACAATGAGCAGTTCTTC
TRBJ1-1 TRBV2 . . CASSEATNTEAFF TGTGCCAGCAGTGAGGCGACGAACACTGAAGCTTTCTTT
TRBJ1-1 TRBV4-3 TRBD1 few CASSHRTGGGSEAFF TGCGCCAGCAGCCACAGGACAGGGGGCGGATCTGAAGCTTTCTTT
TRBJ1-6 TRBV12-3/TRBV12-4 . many CASTPGGSPLHF TGTGCCAGCACCCCGGGTGGGTCACCCCTCCACTTT
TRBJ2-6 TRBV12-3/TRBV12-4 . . CASNVHGAFGANVLTF TGTGCCAGCAATGTACACGGAGCTTTCGGGGCCAACGTCCTGACTTTC
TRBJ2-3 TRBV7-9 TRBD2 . CASSYGGGFADTQYF TGTGCCAGCAGCTACGGCGGGGGGTTCGCAGATACGCAGTATTTT
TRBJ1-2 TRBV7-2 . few CASSPERGGYTF TGTGCCAGCAGCCCGGAAAGGGGGGGCTACACCTTC
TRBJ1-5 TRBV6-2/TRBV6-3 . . CASSYDRPSGQPQHF TGTGCCAGCAGTTACGACAGGCCCTCGGGACAGCCCCAGCATTTT
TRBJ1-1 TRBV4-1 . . CASSPPGRTTEAFF TGCGCCAGCAGCCCTCCGGGACGGACCACTGAAGCTTTCTTT
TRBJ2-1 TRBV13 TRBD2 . CASSLSSGGAHEQFF TGTGCCAGCAGCCTATCTAGCGGGGGGGCTCATGAGCAGTTCTTC
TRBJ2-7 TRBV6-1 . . CAGRAPGYEQYF TGTGCCGGAAGGGCCCCAGGCTACGAGCAGTACTTC
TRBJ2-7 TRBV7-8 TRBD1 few CASSLWGQGTYEQYF TGTGCCAGCAGCCTCTGGGGACAGGGGACCTACGAGCAGTACTTC
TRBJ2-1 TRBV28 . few CASWTKTGRAYNEQFF TGTGCCAGCTGGACGAAGACAGGGAGGGCCTACAATGAGCAGTTCTTC
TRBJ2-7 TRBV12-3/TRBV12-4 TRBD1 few CASSLSGTGAYF TGTGCCAGCAGTTTGTCCGGGACAGGGGCTTACTTC
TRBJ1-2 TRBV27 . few CASSRGGPTYGYTF TGTGCCAGCAGTCGGGGGGGTCCGACGTATGGCTACACCTTC
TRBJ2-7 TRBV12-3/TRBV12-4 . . CASSLGSRNYRHF TGTGCCAGCAGTTTAGGATCCAGGAACTATCGGCACTTC
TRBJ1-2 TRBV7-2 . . CASSLGTTYGYTF TGTGCCAGCAGCTTAGGGACGACCTATGGCTACACCTTC
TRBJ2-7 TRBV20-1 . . CSAREAITSYEQYF TGCAGTGCTAGAGAGGCTATTACTTCCTACGAGCAGTACTTC
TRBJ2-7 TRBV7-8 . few CASSLVGGHYEQYF TGTGCCAGCAGCTTAGTGGGGGGCCACTACGAGCAGTACTTC
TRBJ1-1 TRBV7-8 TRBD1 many CASSPSTGVTEAFF TGTGCCAGCAGCCCCTCGACAGGGGTCACTGAAGCTTTCTTT
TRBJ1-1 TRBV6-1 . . CASTSQGMNTEAFF TGTGCCAGCACCAGCCAGGGAATGAACACTGAAGCTTTCTTT
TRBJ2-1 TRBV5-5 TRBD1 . CASSLMDRTFANEQFF TGTGCCAGCAGCTTGATGGACAGGACCTTCGCGAATGAGCAGTTCTTC
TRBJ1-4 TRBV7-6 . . CASSSAPLQGINEKLFF TGTGCCAGCAGCTCCGCCCCCCTTCAGGGCATTAATGAAAAACTGTTTTTT
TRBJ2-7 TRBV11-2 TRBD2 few CASSPRAGGVTYEQYF TGTGCCAGCAGCCCCCGGGCGGGGGGTGTAACCTACGAGCAGTACTTC
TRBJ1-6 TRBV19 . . CASSEKAVGSPLHF TGTGCCAGTAGTGAGAAGGCCGTCGGTTCACCCCTCCACTTT
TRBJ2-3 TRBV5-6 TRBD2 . CASSSGLAIADTQYF TGTGCCAGCAGCTCGGGACTAGCGATCGCAGATACGCAGTATTTT
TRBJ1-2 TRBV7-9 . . CASGGSGFGGYTF TGTGCCAGCGGGGGTTCCGGCTTCGGGGGCTACACCTTC
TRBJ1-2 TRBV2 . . CASSDTVYGYTF TGTGCCAGCAGTGATACTGTCTATGGCTACACCTTC
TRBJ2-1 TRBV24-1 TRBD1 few CATSDLTGGSGNEQFF TGTGCCACCAGTGATTTAACAGGGGGTTCGGGCAATGAGCAGTTCTTC
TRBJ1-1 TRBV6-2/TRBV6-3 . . CASSYFMNTEAFF TGTGCCAGCAGTTACTTTATGAACACTGAAGCTTTCTTT
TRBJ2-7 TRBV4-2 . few CASSQDWGSYEQYF TGTGCCAGCAGCCAAGATTGGGGGTCCTACGAGCAGTACTTC
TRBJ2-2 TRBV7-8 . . CASTSRGANTGELFF TGTGCCAGCACCTCTCGCGGGGCGAACACCGGGGAGCTGTTTTTT
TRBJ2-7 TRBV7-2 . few CASSAPDEQYF TGTGCCAGCAGCGCCCCGGACGAGCAGTACTTC
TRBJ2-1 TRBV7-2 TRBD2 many CASSLVRGGTYNEQFF TGTGCCAGCAGCTTAGTACGCGGGGGGACCTACAATGAGCAGTTCTTC
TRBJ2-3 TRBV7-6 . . CASSTDGTQYF TGTGCCAGCAGCACGGACGGCACGCAGTATTTT